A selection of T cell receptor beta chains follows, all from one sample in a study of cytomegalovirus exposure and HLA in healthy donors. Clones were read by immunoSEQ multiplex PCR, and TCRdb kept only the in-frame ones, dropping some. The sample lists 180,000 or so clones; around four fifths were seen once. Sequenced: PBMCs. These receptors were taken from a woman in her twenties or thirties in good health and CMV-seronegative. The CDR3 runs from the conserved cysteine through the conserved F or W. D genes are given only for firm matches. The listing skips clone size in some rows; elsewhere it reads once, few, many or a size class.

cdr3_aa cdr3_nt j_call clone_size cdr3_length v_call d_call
CASSQGRQETQYF TGCGCCAGCAGCCAGGGGCGTCAAGAGACCCAGTACTTC TRBJ2-5 . 13 TRBV4-3 .
CAISPDSLYGYTF TGTGCCATCAGCCCGGACAGCCTCTATGGCTACACCTTC TRBJ1-2 . 13 TRBV10-3 .
CASSVARAGELFF TGTGCCAGCAGCGTAGCGCGGGCCGGGGAGCTGTTTTTT TRBJ2-2 once 13 TRBV9 .
CASSNLDTQYF TGCGCCAGCAGTAATCTGGATACGCAGTATTTT TRBJ2-3 once 11 TRBV10-1 .
CASSEGGGGIRSTDTQYF TGTGCCAGCAGTGAGGGCGGGGGCGGGATCCGGAGCACAGATACGCAGTATTTT TRBJ2-3 . 18 TRBV2 .
CASSTAGVHEQYF TGCGCCAGCAGTACGGCGGGGGTCCACGAGCAGTACTTC TRBJ2-7 . 13 TRBV5-1 TRBD2
CASSPYRGRQETQYF TGTGCCAGTAGTCCCTACAGGGGGCGTCAAGAGACCCAGTACTTC TRBJ2-5 . 15 TRBV19 TRBD1
CASSPRQEQSPLHF TGTGCCAGCTCACCACGACAGGAACAATCACCCCTCCACTTT TRBJ1-6 . 14 TRBV18 .
CSVERPPPNYGYTF TGCAGCGTTGAGCGGCCACCGCCTAACTATGGCTACACCTTC TRBJ1-2 . 14 TRBV29-1 .
CASSVEGAGTSIQYF TGTGCCAGCAGCGTAGAGGGAGCCGGGACATCTATTCAGTACTTC TRBJ2-4 . 15 TRBV9 .
CASSLDRGYQETQYF TGTGCCAGCAGCTTAGACAGGGGATACCAAGAGACCCAGTACTTC TRBJ2-5 . 15 TRBV11-2 .
CASSTNSGFDQPQHF TGTGCCAGCTCAACCAATTCGGGTTTCGATCAGCCCCAGCATTTT TRBJ1-5 . 15 TRBV18 .
CASSLSRETQYF TGCGCCAGCAGTTTATCTAGGGAGACCCAGTACTTC TRBJ2-5 . 12 TRBV10-2 .
CASSLAGGSGEKLFF TGCGCCAGCAGCTTGGCCGGCGGGTCCGGGGAAAAACTGTTTTTT TRBJ1-4 . 15 TRBV5-1 .
CASSPTGGPYEQYF TGTGCCAGCAGCCCGACGGGGGGCCCCTACGAGCAGTACTTC TRBJ2-7 few 14 TRBV4-2 .
CASAGQGEIAYNSPLHF TGTGCCAGCGCGGGACAGGGGGAAATCGCCTATAATTCACCCCTCCACTTT TRBJ1-6 . 17 TRBV7-8 TRBD1
CASSWPGQGYGYTF TGTGCCAGCAGCTGGCCGGGACAGGGGTATGGCTACACCTTC TRBJ1-2 . 14 TRBV7-2 TRBD1
CAGGQGAGYTF TGTGCAGGGGGGCAGGGGGCGGGCTACACCTTC TRBJ1-2 . 11 TRBV6-1 TRBD1
CASSYRGTVFF TGTGCCAGCAGTTATAGAGGGACAGTGTTTTTT TRBJ1-1 . 11 TRBV6-5 TRBD1
CASSEGAGGRSGELFF TGCGCCAGCAGTGAGGGAGCGGGGGGGCGATCCGGGGAGCTGTTTTTT TRBJ2-2 . 16 TRBV10-2 TRBD2
CASSRRGTGGAGYTF TGTGCCAGCAGCCGAAGGGGGACAGGGGGAGCTGGCTACACCTTC TRBJ1-2 . 15 TRBV27 TRBD1
CASSLRTSGADTQYF TGTGCCAGCAGCTTGCGGACTAGCGGGGCAGATACGCAGTATTTT TRBJ2-3 . 15 TRBV5-6 TRBD2
CASSNRLGPYEQYF TGTGCCAGCAGCAACCGACTAGGCCCCTACGAGCAGTACTTC TRBJ2-7 . 14 TRBV6-5 .
CASSSEGQGGSEAFF TGTGCCAGCAGTTCGGAGGGACAGGGAGGTTCTGAAGCTTTCTTT TRBJ1-1 . 15 TRBV5-4 TRBD1
CASSQGRQAPYGYTF TGCGCCAGCAGCCAAGGGAGACAGGCCCCCTATGGCTACACCTTC TRBJ1-2 . 15 TRBV4-3 .
CASSPGDRANYGYTF TGTGCCAGCAGTCCGGGGGACAGAGCTAACTATGGCTACACCTTC TRBJ1-2 . 15 TRBV27 TRBD1
CASTRGSGQLYGYTF TGTGCCAGCACCCGGGGGTCGGGACAGCTCTATGGCTACACCTTC TRBJ1-2 . 15 TRBV6-5 TRBD1
CASSPRQDPNTEAFF TGTGCCAGCTCACCTCGACAGGACCCGAACACTGAAGCTTTCTTT TRBJ1-1 . 15 TRBV18 .
CASSLGDRSSYEQYF TGTGCCAGCAGCTTAGGAGACAGAAGCTCCTACGAGCAGTACTTC TRBJ2-7 once 15 TRBV7-9 .
CASSEGLAGPYEQYF TGTGCCAGCAGTGAGGGACTAGCGGGGCCGTACGAGCAGTACTTC TRBJ2-7 once 15 TRBV6-1 TRBD2
CSVTSPTTYEQYF TGCAGCGTTACCAGCCCTACTACCTACGAGCAGTACTTC TRBJ2-7 . 13 TRBV29-1 .
CASSQQGGNTEAFF TGCGCCAGCAGCCAACAGGGAGGGAACACTGAAGCTTTCTTT TRBJ1-1 . 14 TRBV4-3 .
CARSALTQGKSETQYF TGTGCCAGATCCGCGTTAACTCAGGGGAAGAGTGAGACCCAGTACTTC TRBJ2-5 . 16 TRBV5-3 .
CASSYSSVREETQYF TGTGCCAGCAGTTACTCGAGCGTCAGGGAAGAGACCCAGTACTTC TRBJ2-5 . 15 TRBV6-5 .
CASTKNGDVADTQYF TGTGCCAGCACCAAAAACGGGGATGTCGCAGATACGCAGTATTTT TRBJ2-3 . 15 TRBV2 .
CATSRGRGPGELFF TGTGCCACCAGCAGAGGAAGGGGGCCCGGGGAGCTGTTTTTT TRBJ2-2 . 14 TRBV15 TRBD1
CASRQGQGASWYEQYF TGTGCCAGCCGCCAAGGACAGGGGGCATCTTGGTACGAGCAGTACTTC TRBJ2-7 . 16 TRBV2 TRBD1
CASSLGDSSFGGYTF TGCGCCAGCAGCTTGGGGGACAGCTCCTTCGGTGGCTACACCTTC TRBJ1-2 . 15 TRBV5-1 TRBD1
CASSLDWADEQYF TGTGCCAGCAGCTTGGATTGGGCCGACGAGCAGTACTTC TRBJ2-7 . 13 TRBV5-4 .